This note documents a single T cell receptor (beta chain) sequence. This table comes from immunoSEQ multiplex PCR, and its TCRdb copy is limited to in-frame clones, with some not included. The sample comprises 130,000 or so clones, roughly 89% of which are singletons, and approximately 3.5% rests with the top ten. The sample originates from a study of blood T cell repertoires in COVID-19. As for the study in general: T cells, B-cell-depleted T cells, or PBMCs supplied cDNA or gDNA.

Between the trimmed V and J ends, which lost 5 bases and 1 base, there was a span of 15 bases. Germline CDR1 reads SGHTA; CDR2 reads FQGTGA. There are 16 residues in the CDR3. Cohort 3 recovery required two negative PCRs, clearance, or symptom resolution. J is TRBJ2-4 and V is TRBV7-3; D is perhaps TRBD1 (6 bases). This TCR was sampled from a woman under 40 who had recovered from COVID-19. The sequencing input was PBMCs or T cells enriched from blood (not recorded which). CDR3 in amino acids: CASSPQGSSAKNIQYF. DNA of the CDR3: TGTGCCAGCAGCCCTCAGGGGTCGTCGGCCAAAAACATTCAGTACTTC.